The 13 T cell receptor beta chains presented below share a single source sample, sequenced in a study of blood T cell repertoires in COVID-19. Only in-frame clones appear in the TCRdb table, and some are missing; sequencing was by immunoSEQ multiplex PCR. The sample yields 150,000 to 190,000 clones, around 83% seen once. The sample comprised peripheral blood. These receptors all stem from a woman aged 55 to 70 with COVID-19, enrolled during active disease.

This rearrangement joins TRBV13 to TRBJ2-4; 9 bases are a match to TRBD1. The V gene end was trimmed by 5 bases and the J gene end by 9 bases; junction bases not matched to a gene: 8. Germline V lookup: CDR1 PRHDT, CDR2 FYEKMQ (reference sequence). The CDR3 covers 14 residues. The CDR3 DNA follows: TGTGCCAGCAGCCTCGGACAGGGGCGCGGCATTCAGTACTTC. Its protein product is CASSLGQGRGIQYF.

This clone was picked up one time. This sample includes further DNA sequences coding for the same CDR3. CDR3 sequence reads: CASRTGMNTEAFF. Written as DNA, the CDR3 is TGTGCCAGCAGAACGGGGATGAACACTGAAGCTTTCTTT. This chain links TRBV2 with TRBJ1-1, with D hard to call. The CDR3 runs to 13 residues. Per germline, CDR1 SNHLY and CDR2 FYNNEI. The V end lost 6 bases, the J end lost 0 bases, and 8 bases lay between the germline ends.

Comments on this clone: Just one base apart from a much larger clone, this may be a read error. The chain is built from TRBV12-3 or TRBV12-4 and TRBJ1-4; 7 positions agree with TRBD1. The V and J ends lost 2 bases and 7 bases, in that order; junction bases with no gene match: 1. CDR3 length: 13 residues. The CDR3 DNA is TGTGCCAGCAGTTTACAGGGGGGTGAAAAACTGTTTTTT. This sequence encodes CASSLQGGEKLFF.

The chain has TRBV27 and TRBJ1-5; D is unresolved. Germline CDR1 MNHEY, CDR2 SMNVEV (reference sequence). The CDR3 length is 13 residues. Trimming stripped 3 bases from V and 4 bases from J, with 7 bases between. CDR3 nucleotide sequence: TGTGCCAGCAGTTTTGGCCTGAATCAGCCCCAGCATTTT. It yields the protein CASSFGLNQPQHF.

J is TRBJ1-2 and V is TRBV6-5; D call uncertain. The germline gives CDR1 MNHEY, CDR2 SVGAGI. With 0 bases removed from V and 4 bases from J, the gap between germline ends came to 6 bases. This CDR3 comprises 13 residues. The CDR3 DNA reads TGTGCCAGCAGTTACTCGATGAGCTATGGCTACACCTTC. Residues: CASSYSMSYGYTF.

The count of this clone is one. This chain links TRBV3-1 (or the pseudogene TRBV3-2) with TRBJ2-5, with unresolved D. The CDR3 extends over 14 amino acids. V lost 1 base, J lost 7 bases, and 13 bases lay in between. Per germline, CDR1 LGHDT and CDR2 YNNKEL (reference sequence). The chain's CDR3 is CASSQGDALRTQYF. CDR3 sequence (DNA): TGTGCCAGCAGCCAAGGAGATGCCCTAAGGACCCAGTACTTC.

J is TRBJ2-2 and V is TRBV10-2; 9 bases agree with TRBD1. CDR3 length: 15 residues. Germline trimming cut 6 bases from V and 0 bases from J; bases unmatched to any gene: 2. The germline gives CDR1 WSHSY, CDR2 SAAADI. The CDR3 DNA follows: TGCGCCAGCAGGAGGGACAGGGCGAACACCGGGGAGCTGTTTTTT. As protein: CASRRDRANTGELFF.

V and J are TRBV7-9 and TRBJ1-5, with TRBD1 as a possible D gene (6 bases). The CDR3 sequence is 14 residues long. Deletions cut 5 bases from V and 6 bases from J, with 14 bases between. CDR1 and CDR2 from the germline V gene are SEHNR and FQNEAQ (reference sequence). The CDR3 loop reads CASSQTQGSQPQHF. CDR3 in DNA: TGTGCCAGCAGCCAGACCCAGGGGAGTCAGCCCCAGCATTTT.

The chain has TRBV5-1 and TRBJ1-3; D might be TRBD1 (6 bases). Germline V gives CDR1 SGHRS, CDR2 YFSETQ. Trimming left V 4 bases short and J 0 bases short, with 17 bases between. The CDR3 loop spans 17 amino acids. CDR3 nucleotide sequence: TGCGCCAGCAGCCCGACCCCACAGGGCCCCTCTGGAAACACCATATATTTT. Its translation is CASSPTPQGPSGNTIYF.

The V call is TRBV5-1, the J call TRBJ1-1; D perhaps matches TRBD1 (6 bases). Germline loops: CDR1 SGHRS, CDR2 YFSETQ. CDR3 length: 14 residues. Trimming left V 7 bases short and J 0 bases short, with 13 bases between. The CDR3 bases are TGCGCCAGCGGACCGACAGGCATGAACACTGAAGCTTTCTTT. Amino acid sequence: CASGPTGMNTEAFF.

The chain has TRBV5-4 and TRBJ2-6; possible D gene TRBD1, 6 bases. V dropped 4 bases and J dropped 2 bases, with 13 bases sitting between them. Looked up from germline, CDR1 is SGHNT and CDR2 is YYREEE (reference sequence). The CDR3 extends over 16 amino acids. This CDR3 reads CASSPAGVTGANVLTF. The DNA for the CDR3 is TGTGCCAGCAGCCCAGCAGGGGTGACTGGGGCCAACGTCCTGACTTTC.

This clone was detected once. This rearrangement joins TRBV7-2 to TRBJ1-2; tentative D call: TRBD1 (6 bases). Trimming shortened V by 5 bases and J by 4 bases, and 14 bases separated the two germline ends. CDR1 and CDR2 from the germline V gene are SGHTA and FQGNSA. The CDR3 length is 14 residues. The CDR3 DNA reads as TGTGCCAGCAGCCGCCTCGGACAGTTCTATGGCTACACCTTC. This encodes CASSRLGQFYGYTF.

In its sample, this clone was seen a few times. The V gene is TRBV7-2, the J gene TRBJ2-5; the match to TRBD1 covers 8 bases. Trimming took 5 bases from V and 4 from J; bases not matched to a gene: 12. CDR1 is SGHTA and CDR2 is FQGNSA in the germline V gene. CDR3 length equals 16 residues. The CDR3 DNA follows: TGTGCCAGCAGCGTATTTAACAGGGGGTCAGGAGAGACCCAGTACTTC. This sequence encodes CASSVFNRGSGETQYF. The full variable domain, in which reference TRBV7-2 and TRBJ2-5 provide the parts outside the CDR3, is GAGVSQSPSNKVTEKGKDVELRCDPISGHTALYWYRQSLGQGLEFLIYFQGNSAPDKSGLPSDRFSAERTGGSVSTLTIQRTQQEDSAVYLCASSVFNRGSGETQYFGPGTRLLVL.